The T cell receptor beta chain described here comes from a study of CD8 T cells in ankylosing spondylitis. The germline gives CDR1 SQVTM, CDR2 ANQGSEA. Trimming removed 3 bases from V and 5 bases from J, with 8 bases in between. The CDR3 contains 12 residues. This clonotype was recorded a few times. One entry per CDR3 protein results from TCRdb running MiXCR on the 5' RACE reads. The sample has 160,000 or so distinct CDR3 sequences, around 8.9% seen once. Sequencing was done on a sample of blood, either unsorted or a sorted T cell fraction (not recorded which). The source of this sequence is a female donor with ankylosing spondylitis or in good health (not recorded which). The chain carries TRBV29-1 and TRBJ2-1; D is unresolved. The CDR3 loop is CSVEAHHNEQFF. The CDR3 DNA reads as TGCAGCGTTGAGGCCCACCACAATGAGCAGTTCTTC.